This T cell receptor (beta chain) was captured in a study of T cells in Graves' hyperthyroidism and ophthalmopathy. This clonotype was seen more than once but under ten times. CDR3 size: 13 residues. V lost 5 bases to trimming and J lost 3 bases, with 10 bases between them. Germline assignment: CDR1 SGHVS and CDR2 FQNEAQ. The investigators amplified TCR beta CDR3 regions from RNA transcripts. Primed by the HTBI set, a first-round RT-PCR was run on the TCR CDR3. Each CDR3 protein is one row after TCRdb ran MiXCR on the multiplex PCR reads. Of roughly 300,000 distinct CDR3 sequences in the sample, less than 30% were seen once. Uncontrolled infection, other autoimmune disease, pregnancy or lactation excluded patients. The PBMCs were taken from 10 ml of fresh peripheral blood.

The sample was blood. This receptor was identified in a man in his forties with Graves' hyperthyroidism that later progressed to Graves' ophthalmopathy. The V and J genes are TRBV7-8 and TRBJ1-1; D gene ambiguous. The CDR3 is CASSPVLYTEAFF. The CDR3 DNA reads TGTGCCAGCAGCCCCGTCCTTTACACTGAAGCTTTCTTT.